This T cell receptor (beta chain) is drawn from a study of sequential checkpoint blockade in melanoma. Study details: About two dozen patients had matched tumor biopsies before treatment and at week 13 after nivolumab or ipilimumab alone.

CDR3 size: 13 residues. V dropped 3 bases and J dropped 7 bases, with 15 bases sitting between them. Germline CDR1 GTSNPN, CDR2 SVGIG (reference sequence). Profiled with immunoSEQ multiplex PCR; TCRdb holds only in-frame clones, not every one. The table includes about 2,700 clones, approximately 20% detected once. Treatment described: randomized to nivolumab then ipilimumab (arm A) or the reverse (arm B). Sequenced material: tumor tissue (inferred from file names), taken from a patient given nivolumab and ipilimumab in sequence. The receptor's source is a human donor with melanoma. The chain employs TRBV30 and TRBJ2-5; no clear D. DNA for the CDR3: TGTGCCTGGAGCCTGTCGAGTGTGGGGACCCAGTACTTC. Protein: CAWSLSSVGTQYF.